This entry features one T cell receptor (beta chain) sequence. Antigen unknown. The CDR3 spans 13 residues. CDR1 is MGHRA, CDR2 YSYEKL, per germline. V gave up 3 bases and J gave up 8 bases; unmatched junction bases: 5. 5'RACE with constant-segment primers yielded barcoded, UMI-tagged TCR alpha and TCR beta cDNA libraries. TCRdb reprocessed the 5' RACE reads with MiXCR, giving one entry per CDR3 protein. Of 250,000 to 300,000 distinct CDR3 sequences listed, roughly 18% are singletons. The sample originates from a study of T-cell memory formation after mild COVID-19. Study details: TCR clustering was largely donor specific. Whole-study findings and limits: Some clones that responded turned up in pre-infection memory, which suggests that cross-reactive memory joined in. Clones contracting across day 15 to 85 had a balanced CD4/CD8 profile; later expanding clones leaned CD4+.

This sequence was found in a man younger than 30 who had mild COVID-19 (a few samples of this study predate the infection). Cell type and time point are not known. Material: PBMCs or a T cell subset sorted from them (not recorded which). The J gene is TRBJ1-2, the V gene TRBV4-1, with 8 bases matching TRBD1. The CDR3 DNA follows: TGCGCCAGCAGCCAGACAGGGGTTCGAGGCTACACCTTC. Its translation: CASSQTGVRGYTF.